Listed below are T cell receptor beta chains from one sample, sequenced in a study of regulatory T cells in long-lasting Graves disease. MiXCR was run by TCRdb on the multiplex PCR reads, yielding one entry per CDR3 protein. The sample has 400,000 to 500,000 distinct CDR3 sequences; 21% are singletons. Sequences were derived from peripheral blood mononuclear cells (PBMCs), sampled when the disease was refractory, from a patient treated with antithyroid drugs. Receptor source: a female donor with Graves disease. Both conserved end residues are part of each CDR3. The D gene is left open where the match is weak. Clone size appears in some rows only: once, few, many, or a class for an expanded clone.

>TRBV27|TRBJ2-5|NA|many
TGTGCCAGCAGGTCAGCGGGCAAAGAGACCCAGTACTTC
CASRSAGKETQYF
>TRBV20-1|TRBJ2-5|NA|many
TGCAGTGCTAGGAACTTGGGGGCGCGGGAGACCCAGTACTTC
CSARNLGARETQYF
>TRBV11-2|TRBJ2-2|NA|few
TGTGCCAGCAGACCTTTGTCCGGGTGGCGCCCGGGGGAGCTGTTTTTT
CASRPLSGWRPGELFF
>TRBV15|TRBJ1-1|NA|many
TGTGCCACCAGCAGTCCGGGATATACTGAAGCTTTCTTT
CATSSPGYTEAFF
>TRBV6-1|TRBJ1-4|NA|many
TGTGCCAGCAGTGATCTTGGCACAAAAGGCGAAAAACTGTTTTTT
CASSDLGTKGEKLFF
>TRBV29-1|TRBJ2-2|TRBD2|few
TGCAGCGTTTACGTCAGCGGGGCCGGGGAGCTGTTTTTT
CSVYVSGAGELFF
>TRBV2|TRBJ1-4|NA|many
TGTGCCAGCAGTGAACGACGTAATGAAAAACTGTTTTTT
CASSERRNEKLFF
>TRBV9|TRBJ1-5|NA|few
TGTGCCAGCAGCCCCCTCCGGGACCCGGGCAATCAGCCCCAGCATTTT
CASSPLRDPGNQPQHF
>TRBV2|TRBJ2-7|NA|many
TGTGCCAGCAGTGAGGGACAAACCTACGAGCAGTACTTC
CASSEGQTYEQYF
>TRBV28|TRBJ1-5|NA|many
TGTGCCAGCAGTTTTCCCTTAAATCAGCCCCAGCATTTT
CASSFPLNQPQHF
>TRBV20-1|TRBJ2-7|NA|NA
TGCAGTGCTAGACCTGTCCTGGGGTCTTTGTACGAGCAGTACTTC
CSARPVLGSLYEQYF
>TRBV5-6|TRBJ1-2|NA|NA
TGTGCCAGCAGCCCCGGTGGAGGGAACTATGGCTACACCTTC
CASSPGGGNYGYTF
>TRBV7-2|TRBJ1-6|NA|NA
TGTGCCAGCAGCTTAGTGGGGACCAGGGTCGGTAGCTCACCCCTCCACTTT
CASSLVGTRVGSSPLHF
>TRBV6-2/TRBV6-3|TRBJ2-1|TRBD1|NA
TGTGCCAGCACTTTGACAGGGAAGGATTTTGGATACAATGAGCAGTTCTTC
CASTLTGKDFGYNEQFF
>TRBV15|TRBJ2-5|NA|many
TGTGCCACCAGCAGAGATATGTGGAAGCAAGAGACCCAGTACTTC
CATSRDMWKQETQYF
>TRBV6-2/TRBV6-3|TRBJ1-1|NA|many
TGTGCCAGCAGTTACTCGTGGCACGGAGACACTGAAGCTTTCTTT
CASSYSWHGDTEAFF
>TRBV30|TRBJ2-7|NA|once
TGTGCCCGGAGTGAGATCCTCTACGAGCAGTACTTC
CARSEILYEQYF
>TRBV28|TRBJ2-5|NA|many
TGTGCCAGTAAGAAGCTGGAGACCCAGTACTTC
CASKKLETQYF
>TRBV28|TRBJ1-3|NA|NA
TGTGCCAGCGGATACTCTGGAAACACCATATATTTT
CASGYSGNTIYF
>TRBV29-1|TRBJ2-2|NA|NA
TGCAGCGTCGGACTCTTGAACACCGGGGAGCTGTTTTTT
CSVGLLNTGELFF
>TRBV28|TRBJ2-2|TRBD2|many
TGTGCCAGCAGTGAGGGACTAGCGGGGAACACCGGGGAGCTGTTTTTT
CASSEGLAGNTGELFF
>TRBV29-1|TRBJ2-7|TRBD1|many
TGCAGCGTTGATCGACAGGGGGCTGGAGAGCAGTACTTC
CSVDRQGAGEQYF
>TRBV7-9|TRBJ1-3|NA|many
TGTGCCAGCAGCTTAAGTGCGGAGGCTGGAAACACCATATATTTT
CASSLSAEAGNTIYF
>TRBV18|TRBJ1-2|NA|few
TGTGCCAGCTCACCGGGACACCATTTTTATGGCTACACCTTC
CASSPGHHFYGYTF
>TRBV27|TRBJ1-3|NA|many
TGTGCCAGCAGTTTATCGGTGGGTGGAAACACCATATATTTT
CASSLSVGGNTIYF
>TRBV5-4|TRBJ2-7|NA|few
TGTGCCAGCAGCCATTCGGACAGCTACGAGCAGTACTTC
CASSHSDSYEQYF
>TRBV20-1|TRBJ2-7|TRBD1|many
TGCAGTGCTAGAGCCGGGACAGGGGGCTTCTACGAGCAGTACTTC
CSARAGTGGFYEQYF
>TRBV5-5|TRBJ1-1|TRBD1|many
TGTGCCAGCAGCTGGACAGGGTTTTCAGCTTTCTTT
CASSWTGFSAFF
>TRBV11-1|TRBJ2-7|NA|NA
TGTGCCAGCAGTGCCGGGATAAATTACGAGCAGTACTTC
CASSAGINYEQYF
>TRBV12-3/TRBV12-4|TRBJ1-1|NA|few
TGTGCCAGCACCTCCCAGGGGGAAGCTTTCTTT
CASTSQGEAFF
>TRBV7-9|TRBJ2-2|NA|many
TGTGCCAGCAGCTTAGGACAGCTCGGGGAGCTGTTTTTT
CASSLGQLGELFF
>TRBV19|TRBJ2-7|TRBD2|few
TGTGCCAGTAGTATAGAATGGGCTAGCGGTATCTCCTACGAGCAGTACTTC
CASSIEWASGISYEQYF
>TRBV27|TRBJ2-1|TRBD2|NA
TGTGCCAGCAGTTTATCGACTAGCGGCTCCTACAATGAGCAGTTCTTC
CASSLSTSGSYNEQFF
>TRBV2|TRBJ2-2|NA|NA
TGTGCCAGCAGTGAGCAATCGAGAGGGGACTCCACCGGGGAGCTGTTTTTT
CASSEQSRGDSTGELFF
>TRBV7-8|TRBJ1-6|NA|many
TGTGCCAGCAGCTTAGGTCATTCACCCCTCCACTTT
CASSLGHSPLHF
>TRBV29-1|TRBJ1-1|NA|NA
TGCAGCGTTGGCCGGGGAGGAAGGACTGAAGCTTTCTTT
CSVGRGGRTEAFF
>TRBV30|TRBJ1-4|NA|many
TGTGCCTGGAGTCCTGGCCTGGGGCTGTTTTTT
CAWSPGLGLFF
>TRBV12-3/TRBV12-4|TRBJ1-2|TRBD1|many
TGTGCCAGCAGTTTCGACATGACAGGGGTTTATGGCTACACCTTC
CASSFDMTGVYGYTF
>TRBV25-1|TRBJ2-3|TRBD2|NA
TGTGCCAGCAGTGAATGGGCTAGCGGGACAGATACGCAGTATTTT
CASSEWASGTDTQYF
>TRBV4-1|TRBJ1-6|NA|NA
TGCGCCAGCAGCCAAGGGGCAACCAGACGGCTGTCGAATTCACCCCTCCACTTT
CASSQGATRRLSNSPLHF
>TRBV7-8|TRBJ2-7|TRBD2|many
TGTGCCAGCAGCGTGAGCGGGACTAGCGGGAACTACGAGCAGTACTTC
CASSVSGTSGNYEQYF
>TRBV29-1|TRBJ2-3|TRBD2|NA
TGCAGCGTCGCCCCTAGCGGGAACACAGATACGCAGTATTTT
CSVAPSGNTDTQYF
>TRBV28|TRBJ2-7|NA|many
TGTGCCAGCAGTCCGGGGGGCAGACAGGTGACCTACGAGCAGTACTTC
CASSPGGRQVTYEQYF
>TRBV5-1|TRBJ2-7|NA|many
TGCGCCAGCAGCGTGGAGGTGGCTAGCAGAGCCTACGAGCAGTACTTC
CASSVEVASRAYEQYF
>TRBV7-2|TRBJ2-7|NA|NA
TGTGCCAGCAGCTCGGGGGACAGAGGCTACGGGCAGTACTTC
CASSSGDRGYGQYF
>TRBV15|TRBJ1-1|TRBD1|NA
TGTGCCACCAGCAGAGATTTCGGGACAGGGGAAGCTTTCTTT
CATSRDFGTGEAFF
>TRBV5-4|TRBJ2-7|TRBD2|few
TGTGCCAGCAGCCCATCCACCGGAAGGACTAGCGGCTACGAGCAGTACTTC
CASSPSTGRTSGYEQYF
>TRBV30|TRBJ2-2|TRBD2|NA
TGTGCCTGGAGTGTAGTGAGGAGCGGGAGGATTATCGGGGAGCTGTTTTTT
CAWSVVRSGRIIGELFF